This TCR beta chain emerged from a study of blood T cell repertoires in COVID-19. About the research overall: Samples came from the United States, Italy and Spain, spanning acute and convalescent COVID-19. Nucleic acid was either cDNA or gDNA, and it came from T cells, B-cell-depleted T cells, or PBMCs.

This CDR3 spans 15 amino acids. J was trimmed by 2 bases and V by 3 bases; bases with no gene match: 5. Per germline, CDR1 MRHNA and CDR2 SNTAGT. In the original processing: The assay estimated nucleated cells by amplifying reference gene primers. Repertoires were generated with immunoSEQ multiplex PCR, while TCRdb's copy carries only in-frame clones and drops some. V and J calls and clone size are as listed in that table; D and trimming were resolved from the DNA. Of approximately 120,000 clones in the sample, about 80% were seen once. The chain is built from TRBV6-4 and TRBJ2-3, with TRBD2 identical over 7 bases. This TCR was sampled from a human donor in a cohort sampled during active COVID-19. The specimen was peripheral blood. In nucleotides, the CDR3 is TGTGCCAGCAGTGAGCTCGGGGGGTCCACAGATACGCAGTATTTT. Translation: CASSELGGSTDTQYF.